This T cell receptor beta chain is from a study of blood T cells in healthy people across ages. Points on this clonotype: Its matching antigen is unknown.

A sample-barcoded 5' primer and a J-beta primer mix were used in a second PCR of roughly 7 to 11 cycles. Each cDNA molecule was tagged by a template-switch adaptor with 12 random nucleotides. Using its own MiXCR run on the 5' RACE reads, TCRdb lists one record per CDR3 protein. The profile shows about 760,000 distinct CDR3 sequences, approximately 25% of them singletons. The extraction recovered at least 5 micrograms of total RNA per sample. The CDR3 extends over 14 amino acids. Per germline, CDR1 DFQATT and CDR2 SNEGSKA (reference sequence). The V end was cut by 6 bases, the J end by 0 bases, with 12 bases between. Study-level results: Across the age range, TCR beta diversity per million T cells fell in a roughly linear way.

The same specimen was also included in a second study, on T cells of mothers and their children. That paper adds: It was found that thymic selection shapes TCR recombination output similarly in related and unrelated pairs.

The chain couples TRBV20-1 to TRBJ2-1; D remains unclear. Sequenced: blood. The sequence derives from a boy younger than 18 in good health. The chain's CDR3 is CSALPQSSYNEQFF. CDR3 sequence (DNA): TGCAGTGCGCTCCCCCAGAGCTCCTACAATGAGCAGTTCTTC.